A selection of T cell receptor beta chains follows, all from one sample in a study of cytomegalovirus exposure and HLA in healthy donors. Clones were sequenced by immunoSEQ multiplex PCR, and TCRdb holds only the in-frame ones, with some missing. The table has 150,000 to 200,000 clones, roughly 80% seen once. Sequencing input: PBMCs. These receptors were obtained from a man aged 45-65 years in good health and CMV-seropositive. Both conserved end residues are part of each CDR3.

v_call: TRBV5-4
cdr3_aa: CASSLHGPYEQYF

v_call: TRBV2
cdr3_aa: CASFRDRDPYEQYF

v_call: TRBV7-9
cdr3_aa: CASSLAEGRNEQFF

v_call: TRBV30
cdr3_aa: CAWSRVGWRSYNEQFF

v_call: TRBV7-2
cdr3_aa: CASSFSTGNTEAFF

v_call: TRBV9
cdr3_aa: CASSPRTSGGAVIQYF

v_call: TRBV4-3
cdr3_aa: CASSQSRDSYQPQHF

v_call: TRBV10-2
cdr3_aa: CASKLSGTGEQFF

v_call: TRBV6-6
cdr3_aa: CASRVTGGGGYTF

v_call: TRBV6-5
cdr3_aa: CASSEAVAPQYF

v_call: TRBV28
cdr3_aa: CASSTRVNTGELFF

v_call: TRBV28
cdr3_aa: CASSWSRGNTEAFF

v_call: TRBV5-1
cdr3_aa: CASSLSQNTEAFF

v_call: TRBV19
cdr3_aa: CASSISRGSPFEQFF

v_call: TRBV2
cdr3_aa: CASSGQGSEAFF

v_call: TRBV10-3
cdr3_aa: CAISESVADTYNEQFF

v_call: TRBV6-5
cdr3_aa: CASSDTRLEQFF

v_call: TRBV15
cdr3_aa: CATSRRPDSTNGYTF

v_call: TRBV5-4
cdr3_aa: CASSWEAGGGTDTQYF

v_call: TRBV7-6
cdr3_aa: CASSKGQLTSYEQYF